This T cell receptor beta chain stems from a study of blood T cell repertoires in COVID-19. The ends lost 4 bases at V and 1 base at J; junction bases unmatched: 3. This CDR3 is built from 16 residues. Germline assignment: CDR1 SNHLY and CDR2 FYNNEI. Per the study methods: Amplifying reference gene primers gave estimates of nucleated cell counts. TCRdb keeps only in-frame clones here, not all; method: immunoSEQ multiplex PCR. That table supplies the V and J calls and clone size; D and trimming were determined from the DNA. The profile shows about 250,000 clones, roughly 80% of them singletons. This TCR derives from a man older than 75 with acute or convalescent COVID-19. The chain recombines TRBV2 with TRBJ2-6, with 8 bases fitting TRBD1. Sequencing was done on a sample of peripheral blood. The CDR3 bases are TGTGCCAGCAGTGGACAGGGGATGTCTGGGGCCAACGTCCTGACTTTC. Translation: CASSGQGMSGANVLTF.